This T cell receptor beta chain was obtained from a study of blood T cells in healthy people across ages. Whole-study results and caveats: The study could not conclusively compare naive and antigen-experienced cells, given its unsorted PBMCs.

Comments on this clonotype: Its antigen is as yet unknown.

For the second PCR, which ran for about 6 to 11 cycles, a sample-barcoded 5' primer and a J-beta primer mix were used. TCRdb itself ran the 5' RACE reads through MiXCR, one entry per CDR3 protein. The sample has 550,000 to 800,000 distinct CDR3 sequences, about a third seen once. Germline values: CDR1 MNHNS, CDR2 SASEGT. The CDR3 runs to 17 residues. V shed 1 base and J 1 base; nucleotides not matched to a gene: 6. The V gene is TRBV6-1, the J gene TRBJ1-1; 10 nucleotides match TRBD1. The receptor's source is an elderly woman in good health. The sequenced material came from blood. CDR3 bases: TGTGCCAGCAGTGAAGTGGGACAGGGGAGCCCGAACACTGAAGCTTTCTTT. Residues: CASSEVGQGSPNTEAFF.